The following is a TCR beta chain sequence with its context. Its antigen is undetermined. The CDR3 runs to 13 residues. The V gene end was trimmed by 7 bases and the J gene end by 5 bases; junction bases not matched to a gene: 7. Germline V CDR1 and CDR2: MNHNS, SASEGT. This entry is derived from a study of T-cell reconstitution after alpha-beta-depleted transplantation in children. Findings and limits, study-wide: The origin of alpha-beta T cells about two months after transplant was reportedly several hundred expanded graft clones. A year had passed since transplant, and T-cell counts and diversity by then came mostly from newly produced T cells. High day-60 TCRbeta diversity in some patients came from surviving recipient T cells and thymic progenitors.

Unique molecular identifiers tagged the TCRbeta library. TCRdb reprocessed the PCR reads with MiXCR, giving one entry per CDR3 protein. The sample records 250,000 or so distinct CDR3 sequences, approximately 24% being singletons. Specimen: PBMCs, mostly from graft donor cells, collected 360 days after TCRalphabeta/CD19-depleted stem cell transplant. The sequence was collected from a female patient between 2 and 15 years old who had a stem cell transplant for congenital amegakaryocytic thrombocytopenia, so the T cells may come from the graft donor. The genes are TRBV6-1 and TRBJ1-1; 7 bases agree with TRBD1. CDR3 sequence (DNA): TGTGCCAGCACCAGGGGGGGTGGAACTGAAGCTTTCTTT. This gives the protein CASTRGGGTEAFF.